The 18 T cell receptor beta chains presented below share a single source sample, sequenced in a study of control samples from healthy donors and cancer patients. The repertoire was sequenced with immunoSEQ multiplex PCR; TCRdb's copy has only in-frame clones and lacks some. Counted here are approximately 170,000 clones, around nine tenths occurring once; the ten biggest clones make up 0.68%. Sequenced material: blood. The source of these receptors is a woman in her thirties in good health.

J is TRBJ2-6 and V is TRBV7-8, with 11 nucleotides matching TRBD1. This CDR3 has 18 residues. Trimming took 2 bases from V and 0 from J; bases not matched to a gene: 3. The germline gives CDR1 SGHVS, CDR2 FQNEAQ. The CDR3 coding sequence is TGTGCCAGCAGCTTAAGGGGACAGGGGGACTCTGGGGCCAACGTCCTGACTTTC. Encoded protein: CASSLRGQGDSGANVLTF.

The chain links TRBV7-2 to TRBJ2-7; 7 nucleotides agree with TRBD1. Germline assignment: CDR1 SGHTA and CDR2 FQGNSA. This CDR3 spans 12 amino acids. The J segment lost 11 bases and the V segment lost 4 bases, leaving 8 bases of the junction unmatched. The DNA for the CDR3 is TGTGCCAGCAGCTCCAATACAGGGGCAAAGTACTTC. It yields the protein CASSSNTGAKYF.

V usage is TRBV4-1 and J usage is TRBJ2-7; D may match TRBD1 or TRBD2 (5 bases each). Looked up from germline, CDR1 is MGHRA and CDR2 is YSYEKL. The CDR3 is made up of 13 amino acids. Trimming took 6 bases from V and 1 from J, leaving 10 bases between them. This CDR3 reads CASSLGVSYEQYF. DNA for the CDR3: TGCGCCAGCAGTCTGGGGGTATCCTACGAGCAGTACTTC.

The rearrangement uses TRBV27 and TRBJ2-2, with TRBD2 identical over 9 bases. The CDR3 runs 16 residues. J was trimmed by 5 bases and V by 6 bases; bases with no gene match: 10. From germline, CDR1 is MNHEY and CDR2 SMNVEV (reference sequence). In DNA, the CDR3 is TGTGCCAGCAGCCCTCTGTTGGCGGGAGGGACCGGGGAGCTGTTTTTT. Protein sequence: CASSPLLAGGTGELFF.

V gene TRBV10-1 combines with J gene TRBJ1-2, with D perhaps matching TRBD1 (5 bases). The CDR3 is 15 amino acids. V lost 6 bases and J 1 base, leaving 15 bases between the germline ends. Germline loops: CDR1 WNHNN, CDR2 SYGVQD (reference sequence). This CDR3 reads CASRGTANFNYGYTF. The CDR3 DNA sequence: TGCGCCAGCAGAGGGACTGCAAACTTTAACTATGGCTACACCTTC.

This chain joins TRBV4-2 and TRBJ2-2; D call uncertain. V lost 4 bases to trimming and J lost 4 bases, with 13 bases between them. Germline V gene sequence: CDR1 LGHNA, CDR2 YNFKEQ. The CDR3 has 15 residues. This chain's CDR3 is CASSLSRSSTGELFF. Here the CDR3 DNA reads TGTGCCAGCAGCCTGTCACGGTCGAGCACCGGGGAGCTGTTTTTT.

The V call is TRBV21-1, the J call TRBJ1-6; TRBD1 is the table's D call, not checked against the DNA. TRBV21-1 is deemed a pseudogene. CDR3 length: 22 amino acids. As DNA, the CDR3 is TGTGCCAGCAGCAACTATAGACGGCCCGGGACAGATCTGTCCTCCTATAATTCACCCCTCCACTTT. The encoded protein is CASSNYRRPGTDLSSYNSPLHF.

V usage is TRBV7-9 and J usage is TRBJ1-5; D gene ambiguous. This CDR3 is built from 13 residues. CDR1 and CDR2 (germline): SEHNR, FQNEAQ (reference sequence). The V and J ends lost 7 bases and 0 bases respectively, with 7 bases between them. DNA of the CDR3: TGTGCCAGCACGCATAATAGCAATCAGCCCCAGCATTTT. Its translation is CASTHNSNQPQHF. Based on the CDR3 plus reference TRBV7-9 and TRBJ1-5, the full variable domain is DTGVSQNPRHKITKRGQNVTFRCDPISEHNRLYWYRQTLGQGPEFLTYFQNEAQLEKSRLLSDRFSAERPKGSFSTLEIQRTEQGDSAMYLCASTHNSNQPQHFGDGTRLSIL.

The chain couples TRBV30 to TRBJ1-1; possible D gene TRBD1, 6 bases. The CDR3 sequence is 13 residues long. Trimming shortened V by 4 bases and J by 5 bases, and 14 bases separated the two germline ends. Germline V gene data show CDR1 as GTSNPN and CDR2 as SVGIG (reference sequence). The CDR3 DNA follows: TGTGCCTGGAAAGGGGGGGGATTGACTGAAGCTTTCTTT. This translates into CAWKGGGLTEAFF.

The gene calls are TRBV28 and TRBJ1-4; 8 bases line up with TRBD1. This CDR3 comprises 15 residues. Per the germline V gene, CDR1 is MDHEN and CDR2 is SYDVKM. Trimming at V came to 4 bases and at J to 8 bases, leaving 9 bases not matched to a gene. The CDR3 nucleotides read TGTGCCAGCAGTTCCCCCACAACAGGGGGGGAAAAACTGTTTTTT. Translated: CASSSPTTGGEKLFF.

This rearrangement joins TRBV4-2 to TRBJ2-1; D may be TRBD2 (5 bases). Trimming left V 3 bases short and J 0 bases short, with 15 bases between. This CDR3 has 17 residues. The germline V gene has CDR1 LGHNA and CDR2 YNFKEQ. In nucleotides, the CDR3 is TGTGCCAGCAGCCATTACTTGGCGGGCACCTCCTACAATGAGCAGTTCTTC. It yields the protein CASSHYLAGTSYNEQFF.

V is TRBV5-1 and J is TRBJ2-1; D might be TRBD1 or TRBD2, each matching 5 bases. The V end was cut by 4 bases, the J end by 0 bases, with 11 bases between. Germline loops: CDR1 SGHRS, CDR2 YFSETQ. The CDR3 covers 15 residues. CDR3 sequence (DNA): TGCGCCAGCAGCCAGGGACGCAGCTCCTACAATGAGCAGTTCTTC. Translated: CASSQGRSSYNEQFF. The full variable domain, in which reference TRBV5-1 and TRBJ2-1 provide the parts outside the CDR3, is KAGVTQTPRYLIKTRGQQVTLSCSPISGHRSVSWYQQTPGQGLQFLFEYFSETQRNKGNFPGRFSGRQFSNSRSEMNVSTLELGDSALYLCASSQGRSSYNEQFFGPGTRLTVL.

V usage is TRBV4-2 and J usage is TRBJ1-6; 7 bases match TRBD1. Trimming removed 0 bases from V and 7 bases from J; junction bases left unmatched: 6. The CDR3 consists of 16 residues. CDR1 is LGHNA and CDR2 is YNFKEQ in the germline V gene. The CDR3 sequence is CASSQEQGRGNSPLHF. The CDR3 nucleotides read TGTGCCAGCAGCCAAGAACAGGGGAGGGGCAATTCACCCCTCCACTTT.

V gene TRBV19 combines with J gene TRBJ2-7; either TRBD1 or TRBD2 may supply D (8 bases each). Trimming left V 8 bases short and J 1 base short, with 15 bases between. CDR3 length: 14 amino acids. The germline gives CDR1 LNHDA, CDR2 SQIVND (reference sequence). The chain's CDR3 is CASSRGDRSYEQYF. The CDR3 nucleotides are TGTGCCAGTTCGCGGGGGGACAGGTCCTACGAGCAGTACTTC.

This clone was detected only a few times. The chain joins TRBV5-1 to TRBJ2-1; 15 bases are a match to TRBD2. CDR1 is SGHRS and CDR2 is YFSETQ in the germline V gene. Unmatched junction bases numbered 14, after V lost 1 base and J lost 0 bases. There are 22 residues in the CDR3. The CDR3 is CASSLTRQGLAGGPSSYNEQFF. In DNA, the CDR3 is TGCGCCAGCAGCTTGACCCGACAAGGACTAGCGGGAGGGCCTAGCTCCTACAATGAGCAGTTCTTC.

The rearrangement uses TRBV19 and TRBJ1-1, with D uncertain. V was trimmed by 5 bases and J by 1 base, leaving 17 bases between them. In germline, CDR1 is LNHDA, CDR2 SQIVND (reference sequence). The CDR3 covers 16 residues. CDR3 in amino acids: CASSPLIGPTNTEAFF. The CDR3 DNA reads TGTGCCAGTAGTCCCCTGATAGGACCGACGAACACTGAAGCTTTCTTT.

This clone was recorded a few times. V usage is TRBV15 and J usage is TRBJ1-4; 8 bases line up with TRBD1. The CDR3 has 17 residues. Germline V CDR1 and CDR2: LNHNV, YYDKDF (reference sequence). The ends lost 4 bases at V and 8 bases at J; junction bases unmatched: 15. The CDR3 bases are TGTGCCACCAGCAACCGGGACAGGTCTTTTGGAGGGGAAAAACTGTTTTTT. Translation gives CATSNRDRSFGGEKLFF.

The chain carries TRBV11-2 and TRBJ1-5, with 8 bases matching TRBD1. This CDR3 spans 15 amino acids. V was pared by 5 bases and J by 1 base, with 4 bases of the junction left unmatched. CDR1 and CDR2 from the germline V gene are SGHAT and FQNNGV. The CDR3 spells CASSEGTGSNQPQHF. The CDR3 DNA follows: TGTGCCAGCAGCGAAGGGACAGGCAGCAATCAGCCCCAGCATTTT.